The 18 T cell receptor beta chains below come from one sample, sequenced in a study of shared clonotypes between healthy human individuals. CD45RO negativity and positive selection for CCR7 defined naive CD8 cells, a population that excluded terminally differentiated effector memory CD45RA+ cells. Only in-frame clones appear in the TCRdb table, and some are missing; sequencing was by immunoSEQ multiplex PCR. The top ten clones hold about 0.25% of a sample with about 800,000 clones, 96% of them seen once. Sequenced: naive CD8+ T cells sorted from blood. These TCRs come from a man aged 30 to 39 in good health.

The gene calls are TRBV4-2 and TRBJ2-1; D remains ambiguous. Trimming took 4 bases from V and 6 from J, leaving 10 bases between them. Per germline, CDR1 LGHNA and CDR2 YNFKEQ. The CDR3 covers 13 residues. CDR3 sequence: CASSPLPANEQFF. CDR3 sequence (DNA): TGTGCCAGCAGCCCTCTCCCGGCCAATGAGCAGTTCTTC.

The chain recombines TRBV7-9 with TRBJ2-5; 7 bases line up with TRBD1. Losses at the gene ends were 4 bases for V and 5 bases for J; bases not matched to a gene: 13. This CDR3 spans 16 amino acids. The germline V gene has CDR1 SEHNR and CDR2 FQNEAQ (reference sequence). The CDR3 coding sequence is TGTGCCAGCAGCTCCGCAGGATCAGGGGGACGGGAGACCCAGTACTTC. Residues: CASSSAGSGGRETQYF.

Concerning this clone: This same CDR3 is encoded by further DNA sequences in the sample. The chain combines TRBV7-8 with TRBJ2-7; 13 bases match TRBD2. This CDR3 spans 15 amino acids. Germline V gene sequence: CDR1 SGHVS, CDR2 FQNEAQ. With V trimmed by 1 base and J by 4 bases, 1 base remained unmatched. DNA for the CDR3: TGTGCCAGCAGCTTAGGGACTAGCGGGAGTTACGAGCAGTACTTC. Translating it yields CASSLGTSGSYEQYF.

This chain joins TRBV30 and TRBJ1-1, with 8 bases fitting TRBD1. Trimming removed 3 bases from V and 5 bases from J; junction bases left unmatched: 5. The CDR3 length is 13 residues. Germline V gene sequence: CDR1 GTSNPN, CDR2 SVGIG (reference sequence). The CDR3 reads CAWRTTGGTEAFF. In DNA, the CDR3 is TGTGCCTGGAGGACAACAGGGGGAACTGAAGCTTTCTTT.

The V gene is TRBV11-2, the J gene TRBJ2-3; D is unclear. Trimming stripped 1 base from V and 2 bases from J, with 7 bases between. The CDR3 totals 14 residues. Germline loops: CDR1 SGHAT, CDR2 FQNNGV. In nucleotides, the CDR3 is TGTGCCAGCAGCTTAGTTGCAGTCACAGATACGCAGTATTTT. Translated, it gives CASSLVAVTDTQYF.

The chain has TRBV27 and TRBJ1-2; no reliable D call. The germline gives CDR1 MNHEY, CDR2 SMNVEV (reference sequence). V was pared by 6 bases and J by 4 bases, with 15 bases between. The CDR3 runs 14 residues. The CDR3 sequence is CASSPSHNVYGYTF. CDR3 nucleotide sequence: TGTGCCAGCAGCCCCTCCCACAACGTCTATGGCTACACCTTC.

This rearrangement joins TRBV6-5 to TRBJ1-3, with 7 bases that match TRBD1. The CDR3 extends over 15 amino acids. J gave up 0 bases and V 11 bases, and 10 bases lay outside the gene matches. Per the germline V gene, CDR1 is MNHEY and CDR2 is SVGAGI. The CDR3 DNA sequence: TGTGCCTCCAGACCCCGACAGGGCTCTGGAAACACCATATATTTT. Its protein is CASRPRQGSGNTIYF.

This chain uses TRBV4-2 with TRBJ2-2; D uncertain. The CDR3 runs to 14 residues. Deletions cut 2 bases from V and 5 bases from J, with 9 bases between. The V gene's germline CDR1 is LGHNA and CDR2 YNFKEQ. DNA of the CDR3: TGTGCCAGCAGCCAATTCCTAGTAACCGGGGAGCTGTTTTTT. Amino acids: CASSQFLVTGELFF.

CDR3 in amino acids: CASSQEWVGDRGYEQYF. The CDR3 DNA is TGCGCCAGCAGCCAAGAATGGGTGGGAGACAGGGGGTACGAGCAGTACTTC. The chain combines TRBV4-3 with TRBJ2-7; 9 positions match TRBD1. With V trimmed by 0 bases and J by 4 bases, 10 bases remained unmatched. The CDR3 totals 17 residues. From germline, CDR1 is LGHNA and CDR2 YSLEER.

J is TRBJ2-7 and V is TRBV4-3; D not resolved. CDR3 length equals 13 residues. Per germline, CDR1 LGHNA and CDR2 YSLEER. V lost 4 bases and J lost 3, with 10 bases in between. The CDR3 sequence is CASSPSRLYEQYF. The CDR3 coding sequence is TGCGCCAGCAGCCCGAGCAGGCTCTACGAGCAGTACTTC.

The V call is TRBV7-2, the J call TRBJ2-5, with TRBD2 identical over 14 bases. Looked up from germline, CDR1 is SGHTA and CDR2 is FQGNSA. This CDR3 is built from 16 residues. J was trimmed by 4 bases and V by 4 bases; bases with no gene match: 5. This CDR3 reads CASSSRLAGGPETQYF. In DNA form, the CDR3 reads TGTGCCAGCAGCTCACGACTAGCGGGAGGGCCAGAGACCCAGTACTTC.

The chain has TRBV7-9 and TRBJ1-3; D gene ambiguous. Germline V gene lookup returns CDR1 SEHNR and CDR2 FQNEAQ (reference sequence). CDR3 size: 16 residues. V lost 0 bases and J 0 bases, leaving 9 bases between the germline ends. The CDR3 protein is CASSLALGDSGNTIYF. The CDR3 DNA reads TGTGCCAGCAGCTTAGCGCTGGGAGACTCTGGAAACACCATATATTTT.

V usage is TRBV11-2 and J usage is TRBJ2-1; no clear D. The CDR3 runs 13 residues. The germline V gene has CDR1 SGHAT and CDR2 FQNNGV. The V and J ends lost 1 base and 8 bases respectively, with 9 bases between them. The CDR3 DNA reads TGTGCCAGCAGCTTAGTCGAGGCTGATGAGCAGTTCTTC. It codes for CASSLVEADEQFF.

This clone occurred a few times. The rearrangement joins TRBV7-6 to TRBJ2-3; D tentatively fits TRBD1 or TRBD2 (5 bases each). The CDR3 covers 16 residues. V shed 1 base and J shed 5 bases, with 16 bases lying between them. Germline V CDR1 and CDR2: SGHVS, FNYEAQ. The CDR3 DNA is TGTGCCAGCAGCTTAGGCCCCCAGGGAGCCGGAGATACGCAGTATTTT. Amino acids: CASSLGPQGAGDTQYF.

CDR3 amino acids: CASSVMIGNKEQFF. CDR3 in DNA: TGTGCCAGCAGCGTCATGATAGGGAATAAGGAGCAGTTCTTC. V and J are TRBV7-9 and TRBJ2-1, with unresolved D. V was clipped by 5 bases and J by 10 bases, with 18 bases between them. CDR1 is SEHNR and CDR2 is FQNEAQ in the germline V gene (reference sequence). CDR3 length: 14 residues.

This clone was recorded a few times. The chain links TRBV9 to TRBJ1-2; D is undetermined. This CDR3 is 12 amino acids long. Trimming removed 5 bases from V and 7 bases from J, with 12 bases in between. Germline CDR1 and CDR2: SGDLS and YYNGEE. The CDR3 coding sequence is TGTGCCAGCAGAGCTACTGTCGGTGGCTACACCTTC. This gives the protein CASRATVGGYTF.

Of note for this clone: Other DNA sequences from this sample encode an identical CDR3 as well. The rearrangement joins TRBV29-1 to TRBJ1-1; D is ambiguous. The V gene's germline CDR1 is SQVTM and CDR2 ANQGSEA. CDR3 length equals 10 residues. The V end lost 6 bases, the J end lost 1 base, and 3 bases lay between the germline ends. For the CDR3, the DNA is TGCAGCGTAGGGAACACTGAAGCTTTCTTT. It encodes CSVGNTEAFF.

The chain carries TRBV19 and TRBJ2-7; 7 positions match TRBD2. The CDR3 has 13 residues. V dropped 5 bases and J dropped 3; count of bases not matched to a gene: 4. Germline V gives CDR1 LNHDA, CDR2 SQIVND (reference sequence). CDR3 bases: TGTGCCAGTAGTCGGGACTATAACTACGAGCAGTACTTC. It yields the protein CASSRDYNYEQYF.